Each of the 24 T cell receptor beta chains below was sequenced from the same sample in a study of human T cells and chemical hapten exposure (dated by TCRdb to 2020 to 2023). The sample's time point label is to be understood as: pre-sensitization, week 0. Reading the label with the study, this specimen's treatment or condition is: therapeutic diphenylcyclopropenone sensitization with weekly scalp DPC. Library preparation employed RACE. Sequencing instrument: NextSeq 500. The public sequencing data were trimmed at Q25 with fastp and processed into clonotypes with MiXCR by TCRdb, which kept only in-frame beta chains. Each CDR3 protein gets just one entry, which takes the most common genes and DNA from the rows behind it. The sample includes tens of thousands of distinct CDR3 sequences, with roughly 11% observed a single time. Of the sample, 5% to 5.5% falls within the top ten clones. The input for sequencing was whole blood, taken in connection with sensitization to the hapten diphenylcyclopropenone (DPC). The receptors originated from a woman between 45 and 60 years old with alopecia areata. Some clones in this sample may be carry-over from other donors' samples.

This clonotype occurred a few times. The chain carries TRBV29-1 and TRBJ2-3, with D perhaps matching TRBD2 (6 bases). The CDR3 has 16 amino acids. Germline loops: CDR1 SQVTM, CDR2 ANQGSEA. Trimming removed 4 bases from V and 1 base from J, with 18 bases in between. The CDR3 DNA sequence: TGCAGCGTTGCGGGAGCACCTCTTACCGGCACAGATACGCAGTATTTT. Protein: CSVAGAPLTGTDTQYF.

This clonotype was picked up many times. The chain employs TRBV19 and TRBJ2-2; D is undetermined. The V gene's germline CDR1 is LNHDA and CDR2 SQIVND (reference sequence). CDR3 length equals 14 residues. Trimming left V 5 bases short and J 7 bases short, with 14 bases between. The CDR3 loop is CASSSAELGGELFF. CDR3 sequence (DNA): TGTGCCAGTAGTTCGGCGGAGCTAGGCGGGGAGCTGTTTTTT.

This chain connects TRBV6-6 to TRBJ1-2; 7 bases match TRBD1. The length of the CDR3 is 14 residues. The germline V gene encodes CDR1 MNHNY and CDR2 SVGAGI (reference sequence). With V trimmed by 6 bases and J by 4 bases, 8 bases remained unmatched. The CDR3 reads CASSNGDSPYGYTF. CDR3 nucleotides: TGTGCCAGCAGCAACGGGGACAGTCCCTATGGCTACACCTTC.

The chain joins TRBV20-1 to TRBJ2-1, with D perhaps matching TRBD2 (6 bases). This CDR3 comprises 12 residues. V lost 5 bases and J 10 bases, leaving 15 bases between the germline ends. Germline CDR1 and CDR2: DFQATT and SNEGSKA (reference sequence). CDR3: CSASSSVYEQFF. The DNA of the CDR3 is TGCAGTGCTTCTTCTAGCGTTTACGAGCAGTTCTTC.

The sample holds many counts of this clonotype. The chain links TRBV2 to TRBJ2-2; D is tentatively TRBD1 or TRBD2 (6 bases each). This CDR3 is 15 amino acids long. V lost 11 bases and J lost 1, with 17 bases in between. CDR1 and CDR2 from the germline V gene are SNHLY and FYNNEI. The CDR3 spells CAPGGGGLNTGELFF. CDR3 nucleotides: TGTGCCCCCGGTGGTGGGGGGCTGAACACCGGGGAGCTGTTTTTT.

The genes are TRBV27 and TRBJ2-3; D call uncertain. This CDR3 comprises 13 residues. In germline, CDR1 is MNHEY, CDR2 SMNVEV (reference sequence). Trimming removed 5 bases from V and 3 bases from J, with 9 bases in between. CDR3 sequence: CASSPRVTDTQYF. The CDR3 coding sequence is TGTGCCAGCAGTCCCCGCGTGACAGATACGCAGTATTTT.

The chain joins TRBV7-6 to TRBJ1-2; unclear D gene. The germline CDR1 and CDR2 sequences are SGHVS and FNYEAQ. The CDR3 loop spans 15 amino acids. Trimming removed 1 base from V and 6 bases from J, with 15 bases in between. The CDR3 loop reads CASSLGFTKGDGYTF. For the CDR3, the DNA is TGTGCCAGCAGCTTAGGTTTCACTAAGGGCGATGGCTACACCTTC.

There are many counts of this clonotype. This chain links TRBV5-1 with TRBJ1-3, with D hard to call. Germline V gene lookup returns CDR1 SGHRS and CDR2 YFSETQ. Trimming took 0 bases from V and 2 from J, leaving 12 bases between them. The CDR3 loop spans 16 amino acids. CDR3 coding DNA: TGCGCCAGCAGCTTGGAAAGGGTAGAGCCTGGAAACACCATATATTTT. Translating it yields CASSLERVEPGNTIYF.

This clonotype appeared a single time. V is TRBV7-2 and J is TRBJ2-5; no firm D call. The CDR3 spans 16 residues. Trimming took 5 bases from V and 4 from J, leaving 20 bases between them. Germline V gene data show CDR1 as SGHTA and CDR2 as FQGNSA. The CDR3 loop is CASSPRLLARRETQYF. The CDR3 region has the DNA TGTGCCAGCAGCCCCCGATTACTGGCCCGCAGAGAGACCCAGTACTTC.

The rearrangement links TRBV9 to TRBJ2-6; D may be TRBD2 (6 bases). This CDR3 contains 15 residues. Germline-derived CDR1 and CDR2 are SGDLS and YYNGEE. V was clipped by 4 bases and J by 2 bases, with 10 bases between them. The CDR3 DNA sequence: TGTGCCAGCAGCCCCCGCGGGGCTGGGGCCAACGTCCTGACTTTC. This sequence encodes CASSPRGAGANVLTF.

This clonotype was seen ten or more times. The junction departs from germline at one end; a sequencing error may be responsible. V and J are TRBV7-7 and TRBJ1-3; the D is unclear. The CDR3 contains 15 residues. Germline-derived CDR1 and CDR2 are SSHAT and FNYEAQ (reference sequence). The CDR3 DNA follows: TGTGCTAGCAGCCCTGATCCGAGCTCTGGAAACACCATATATTTT. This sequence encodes CASSPDPSSGNTIYF. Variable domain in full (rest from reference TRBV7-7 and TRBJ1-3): GAGVSQSPRYKVTKRGQDVTLRCDPISSHATLYWYQQALGQGPEFLTYFNYEAQPDKSGLPSDRFSAERPEGSISTLTIQRTEQRDSAMYRCASSPDPSSGNTIYFGEGSWLTVV.

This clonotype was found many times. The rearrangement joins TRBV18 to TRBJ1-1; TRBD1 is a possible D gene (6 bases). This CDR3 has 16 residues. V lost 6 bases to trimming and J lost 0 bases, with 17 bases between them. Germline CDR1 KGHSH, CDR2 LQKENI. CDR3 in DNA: TGTGCCAGCTCTCAAGAGGGGGGCGGGATGAACACTGAAGCTTTCTTT. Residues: CASSQEGGGMNTEAFF.

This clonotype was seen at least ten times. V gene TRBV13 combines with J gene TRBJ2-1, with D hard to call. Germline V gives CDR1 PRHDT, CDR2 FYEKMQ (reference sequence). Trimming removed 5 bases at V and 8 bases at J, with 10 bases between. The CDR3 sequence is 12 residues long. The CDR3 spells CASSPQHHEQFF. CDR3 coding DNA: TGTGCCAGCAGCCCTCAGCACCATGAGCAGTTCTTC.

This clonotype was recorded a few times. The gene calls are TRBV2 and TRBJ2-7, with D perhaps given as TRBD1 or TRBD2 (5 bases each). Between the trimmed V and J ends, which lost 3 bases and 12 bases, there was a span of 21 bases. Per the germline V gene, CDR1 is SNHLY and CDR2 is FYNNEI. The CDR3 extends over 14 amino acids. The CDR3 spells CASSEDSGTPGRYF. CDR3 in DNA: TGTGCCAGCAGTGAGGATTCCGGGACGCCGGGTCGGTACTTC.

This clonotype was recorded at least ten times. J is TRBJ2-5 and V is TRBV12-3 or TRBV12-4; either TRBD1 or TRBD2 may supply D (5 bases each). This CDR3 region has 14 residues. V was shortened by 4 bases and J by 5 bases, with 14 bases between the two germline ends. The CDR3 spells CASSSRVRGETQYF. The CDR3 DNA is TGTGCCAGCAGTTCCAGGGTGAGAGGGGAGACCCAGTACTTC.

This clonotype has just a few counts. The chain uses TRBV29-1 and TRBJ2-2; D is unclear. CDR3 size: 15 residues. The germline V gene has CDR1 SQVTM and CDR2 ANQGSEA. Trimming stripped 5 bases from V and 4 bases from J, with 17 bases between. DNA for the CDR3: TGCAGCGTTTCTGGACCGGAGACGAGCACCGGGGAGCTGTTTTTT. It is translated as CSVSGPETSTGELFF.

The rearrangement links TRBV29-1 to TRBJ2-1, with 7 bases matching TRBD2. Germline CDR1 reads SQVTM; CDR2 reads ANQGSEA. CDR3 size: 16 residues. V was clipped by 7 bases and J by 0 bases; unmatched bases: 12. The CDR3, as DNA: TGCAGCGCGGGGACCCATCGCGGGAGCTCCTACAATGAGCAGTTCTTC. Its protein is CSAGTHRGSSYNEQFF.

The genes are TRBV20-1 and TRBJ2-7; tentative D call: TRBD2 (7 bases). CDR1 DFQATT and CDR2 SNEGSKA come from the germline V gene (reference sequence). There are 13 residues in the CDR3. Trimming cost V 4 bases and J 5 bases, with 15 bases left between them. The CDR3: CSAMRGGRDEQYF. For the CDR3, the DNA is TGCAGTGCTATGAGGGGGGGAAGGGACGAGCAGTACTTC.

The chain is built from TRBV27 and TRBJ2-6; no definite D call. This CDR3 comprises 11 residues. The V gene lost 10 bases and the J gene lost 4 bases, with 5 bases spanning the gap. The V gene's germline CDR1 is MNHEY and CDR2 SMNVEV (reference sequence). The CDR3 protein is CATTGANVLTF. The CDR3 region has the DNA TGTGCCACCACCGGGGCCAACGTCCTGACTTTC.

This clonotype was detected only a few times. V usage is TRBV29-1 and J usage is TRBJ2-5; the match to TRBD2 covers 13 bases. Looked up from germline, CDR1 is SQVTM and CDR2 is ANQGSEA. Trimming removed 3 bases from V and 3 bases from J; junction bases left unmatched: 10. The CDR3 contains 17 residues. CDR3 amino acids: CSVDSMEGLAGKETQYF. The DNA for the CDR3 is TGCAGCGTTGATTCAATGGAGGGACTAGCGGGAAAAGAGACCCAGTACTTC.

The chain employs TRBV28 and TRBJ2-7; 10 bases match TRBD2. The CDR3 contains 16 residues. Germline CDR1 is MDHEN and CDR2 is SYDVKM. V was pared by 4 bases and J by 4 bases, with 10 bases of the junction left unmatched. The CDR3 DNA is TGTGCCAGCAGTTCCCCCCTAGCGGGAGAATGGTACGAGCAGTACTTC. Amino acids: CASSSPLAGEWYEQYF.

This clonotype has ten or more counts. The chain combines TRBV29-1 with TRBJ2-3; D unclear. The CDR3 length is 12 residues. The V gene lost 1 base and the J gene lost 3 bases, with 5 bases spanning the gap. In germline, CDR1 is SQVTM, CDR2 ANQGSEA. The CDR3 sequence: CSVEGETDTQYF. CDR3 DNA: TGCAGCGTTGAAGGTGAAACAGATACGCAGTATTTT.

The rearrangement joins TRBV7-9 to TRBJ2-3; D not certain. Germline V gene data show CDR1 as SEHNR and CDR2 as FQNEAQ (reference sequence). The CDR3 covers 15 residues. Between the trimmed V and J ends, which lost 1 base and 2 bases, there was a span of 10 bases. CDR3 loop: CASSLDGSNTDTQYF. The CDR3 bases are TGTGCCAGCAGCTTAGATGGCAGCAACACAGATACGCAGTATTTT.

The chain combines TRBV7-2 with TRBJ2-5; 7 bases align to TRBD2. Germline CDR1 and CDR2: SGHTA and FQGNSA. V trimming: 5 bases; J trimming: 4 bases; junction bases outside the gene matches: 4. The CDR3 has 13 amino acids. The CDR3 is CASSPAGAETQYF. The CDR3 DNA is TGTGCCAGCAGCCCCGCGGGAGCAGAGACCCAGTACTTC.